By sample fraction, the clone carrying this T cell receptor (beta chain) is large. Its target is not known. Germline assignment: CDR1 SGHVS and CDR2 FQNEAQ. CDR3 size: 11 residues. With 7 bases removed from V and 0 bases from J, the gap between germline ends came to 4 bases. Original handling: What underpinned the distant-metastasis classifier for papillary thyroid cancer was the set of CDR3 differences across clinicopathological groups. Using MiXCR, TCRdb re-called clones from the PCR reads. TCRdb, not the original authors, processed these V and J calls. The data contain 3,500 to 5,000 clones, about a third of them singletons. The record originates from a study of metastatic and nonmetastatic thyroid tumors. Across the study: From malignant and benign thyroid patients, repertoires in blood and in tumor or nodule tissue were compared. Whole-study results and caveats: In blood and tumor, TCR beta diversity was reportedly significantly higher in malignant thyroid tumors than in benign nodules.

All patients were treatment-naive before thyroid surgery. The chain employs TRBV7-8 and TRBJ2-7; no clear D gene. This receptor was taken from a female donor with papillary thyroid cancer or a benign thyroid nodule (not recorded which). Some clones in this sample may be carry-over from other donors' samples. Sequenced: adjacent normal tissue. CDR3 in amino acids: CASMLSYEQYF. The CDR3 bases are TGTGCCAGCATGCTCTCCTACGAGCAGTACTTC.